These 11 T cell receptor beta chains share one sample of origin, sequenced in a study of cytomegalovirus exposure and HLA in healthy donors. PCR was performed using 60 Vbeta and 13 Jbeta primers. Here immunoSEQ multiplex PCR was the method, and the copy in TCRdb shows in-frame clones only, minus some. The data contain more than 85,000 clones, 75% to 90% of them seen just once; the ten biggest clones take up 6.5% to 8.5%. Sequenced material: PBMCs. These receptors were collected from a man between 25 and 39 years old in good health and CMV-seropositive.

The rearrangement uses TRBV19 and TRBJ1-1, with 9 bases matching TRBD1. V was pared by 2 bases and J by 2 bases, with 6 bases of the junction left unmatched. Germline-derived CDR1 and CDR2 are LNHDA and SQIVND (reference sequence). This CDR3 contains 16 residues. CDR3 sequence (DNA): TGTGCCAGTAGTATAAGGACAGGGGAAGGAAACACTGAAGCTTTCTTT. The encoded protein is CASSIRTGEGNTEAFF.

This clone was detected a few times. The V gene is TRBV6-5, the J gene TRBJ2-3, with D maybe TRBD1 (6 bases). CDR1 and CDR2 (germline): MNHEY, SVGAGI. The CDR3 length is 16 residues. The V and J ends lost 2 bases and 1 base respectively, with 13 bases between them. In DNA form, the CDR3 reads TGTGCCAGCAGTTACCAGCGGCAGGGGCGCACAGATACGCAGTATTTT. It encodes CASSYQRQGRTDTQYF.

V is TRBV6-1 and J is TRBJ2-3; no clear D. This CDR3 has 15 amino acids. CDR1 MNHNS and CDR2 SASEGT come from the germline V gene. V gave up 7 bases and J gave up 2 bases, with 16 bases separating them. CDR3 residues: CASKPSPVPTDTQYF. Here the CDR3 DNA reads TGTGCCAGCAAGCCGTCCCCGGTGCCCACAGATACGCAGTATTTT.

The rearrangement joins TRBV14 to TRBJ1-6; TRBD1 might be the D (5 bases). This CDR3 is built from 15 residues. Per germline, CDR1 SGHDN and CDR2 FVKESK. Trimming took off 0 bases at V and 9 bases at J, with 12 bases between the two ends. The CDR3 reads CASSQEFGRGSPLHF. The CDR3 DNA sequence: TGTGCCAGCAGCCAAGAATTCGGTAGGGGTTCACCCCTCCACTTT.

A few counts support this clone. This chain joins TRBV2 and TRBJ2-6; D not certain. The CDR3 contains 15 residues. Trimming removed 5 bases from V and 0 bases from J, with 8 bases in between. CDR1 SNHLY and CDR2 FYNNEI come from the germline V gene. The CDR3 here is CASSIKSSGANVLTF. Here the CDR3 DNA reads TGTGCCAGCAGTATCAAGAGCTCTGGGGCCAACGTCCTGACTTTC. Full variable domain (missing parts from reference TRBV2 and TRBJ2-6): EPEVTQTPSHQVTQMGQEVILRCVPISNHLYFYWYRQILGQKVEFLVSFYNNEISEKSEIFDDQFSVERPDGSNFTLKIRSTKLEDSAMYFCASSIKSSGANVLTFGAGSRLTVL.

The chain is built from TRBV23-1 and TRBJ2-5; TRBD1 agrees at 7 bases. The DNA end is a closer match to TRBJ2-7, so the J assignment may be wrong. TRBV23-1 is an open reading frame, and its role is uncertain. The CDR3 runs 16 residues. CDR3 DNA: TGCGCCAGCAGTCTAAAGACAGGGCGCCTCTCCTACGAGCAGTACTTC. Translating it yields CASSLKTGRLSYEQYF.

The gene calls are TRBV4-2 and TRBJ2-7, with D perhaps TRBD1 (7 bases). Trimming shortened V by 0 bases and J by 0 bases, and 12 bases separated the two germline ends. The CDR3 totals 16 residues. CDR1 and CDR2 from the germline V gene are LGHNA and YNFKEQ. The CDR3 DNA is TGTGCCAGCAGCCAAGATAGGGGGGACAGCTCCTACGAGCAGTACTTC. This gives the protein CASSQDRGDSSYEQYF.

The rearrangement uses TRBV4-2 and TRBJ2-2; 7 bases are shared with TRBD1. Germline-derived CDR1 and CDR2 are LGHNA and YNFKEQ. This CDR3 is built from 15 residues. V shed 4 bases, J shed 0 bases, and the junction held 2 bases outside the gene matches. The CDR3 here is CASSRDSSNTGELFF. The CDR3 nucleotides read TGTGCCAGCAGCCGGGACAGTTCGAACACCGGGGAGCTGTTTTTT.

The chain is built from TRBV27 and TRBJ1-1; 7 positions match TRBD1. V shed 4 bases and J 7 bases; nucleotides not matched to a gene: 15. The CDR3 has 16 residues. CDR1 MNHEY and CDR2 SMNVEV come from the germline V gene (reference sequence). As DNA, the CDR3 is TGTGCCAGCAGTTCCGCCGGGAGGGGGCTGGTCAATGAAGCTTTCTTT. This translates into CASSSAGRGLVNEAFF.

The chain uses TRBV5-1 and TRBJ2-1; 12 bases map to TRBD2. The CDR3 contains 15 residues. With V trimmed by 2 bases and J by 7 bases, 4 bases remained unmatched. Germline loops: CDR1 SGHRS, CDR2 YFSETQ. CDR3 residues: CASSFASGGVNEQFF. CDR3 nucleotide sequence: TGCGCCAGCAGCTTCGCTAGCGGGGGGGTAAATGAGCAGTTCTTC.

The chain combines TRBV7-2 with TRBJ2-5; D is uncertain. Germline V gene lookup returns CDR1 SGHTA and CDR2 FQGNSA. V lost 2 bases and J 8 bases, leaving 12 bases between the germline ends. The CDR3 is 13 amino acids. The CDR3 bases are TGTGCCAGCAGCTTAAACCTCTTGGGCACCCAGTACTTC. Its translation is CASSLNLLGTQYF.